This TCR beta chain is from a study of response to subunit inactivated influenza vaccine. The CDR3 length is 14 residues. The germline V gene encodes CDR1 SQVTM and CDR2 ANQGSEA. V was pared by 5 bases and J by 0 bases, with 12 bases between. This clonotype came up a few times. TCRdb recomputed calls from the RT-PCR reads with MiXCR, one row per CDR3 protein. Among about 180,000 distinct CDR3 sequences listed, about 10% were seen once. The sequence came from a man aged 50 to 60 who received an inactivated influenza vaccine. This chain uses TRBV29-1 with TRBJ2-3; D may be TRBD2 (5 bases). The sequenced sample was non-naive T cells sorted from PBMCs, obtained on the day of vaccination. DNA for the CDR3: TGCAGCGTTAGCGGCTTCCTAAGCACAGATACGCAGTATTTT. Its protein product is CSVSGFLSTDTQYF.